This is a list of T cell receptor beta chains from one sample in a study of blood T cell repertoires in COVID-19. The assay was immunoSEQ multiplex PCR, and TCRdb's table has in-frame clones only and misses some. The table includes over 40,000 clones, around 85% detected once. Input material: peripheral blood. These receptors came from a woman over 75 with acute or convalescent COVID-19. Each CDR3 is given with its conserved first and last residue. The order of the fields is D gene, clone size, V gene, J gene, CDR3 protein, CDR3 DNA. The D gene is left open where the match is weak. Clone size, where shown, is once, few, many, or a class for clones that have expanded.

>.|.|TRBV5-1|TRBJ1-2
CASSLDSTYGYTF
TGCGCCAGCAGCTTGGACAGTACTTATGGCTACACCTTC
>.|.|TRBV15|TRBJ1-5
CATSRTRGNSNQPQHF
TGTGCCACCAGCAGAACGAGGGGGAATAGCAATCAGCCCCAGCATTTT
>TRBD1|once|TRBV7-2|TRBJ1-2
CASSTQPGQGNGYTF
TGTGCCAGCAGCACCCAACCGGGACAGGGAAATGGCTACACCTTC
>.|.|TRBV11-2|TRBJ1-6
CASSLGAGLPLHF
TGTGCCAGCAGCTTAGGTGCAGGGCTGCCCCTCCACTTT
>.|.|TRBV30|TRBJ2-6
CAWSGSGANVLTF
TGTGCCTGGAGCGGCTCTGGGGCCAACGTCCTGACTTTC
>.|.|TRBV9|TRBJ1-2
CASSVDPGNYGYTF
TGTGCCAGCAGCGTAGATCCGGGGAACTATGGCTACACCTTC
>TRBD1|.|TRBV18|TRBJ1-1
CASSQRQGHTEAFF
TGTGCCAGCTCACAACGACAGGGACATACTGAAGCTTTCTTT
>.|.|TRBV19|TRBJ2-7
CASSIQGNVNEQYF
TGTGCCAGTAGTATACAGGGTAATGTCAACGAGCAGTACTTC
>.|once|TRBV5-1|TRBJ2-6
CASSLTGLSSGANVLTF
TGCGCCAGCAGCTTGACAGGGTTGTCCTCTGGGGCCAACGTCCTGACTTTC
>TRBD1|.|TRBV9|TRBJ1-4
CASSVGVHSGTGIAGTNEKLFF
TGTGCCAGCAGCGTAGGTGTCCATTCCGGGACAGGGATTGCGGGAACTAATGAAAAACTGTTTTTT
>.|.|TRBV7-2|TRBJ1-1
CASSLNGGMNTEAFF
TGTGCCAGCAGCTTAAACGGGGGGATGAACACTGAAGCTTTCTTT
>TRBD2|.|TRBV6-5|TRBJ2-4
CASSYSGAGTSSIQYF
TGTGCCAGCAGTTACTCGGGGGCGGGGACTAGCAGCATTCAGTACTTC
>.|.|TRBV4-1|TRBJ1-2
CASSQSNDQPWAGYTF
TGCGCCAGCAGCCAGTCCAACGATCAACCTTGGGCTGGCTACACCTTC
>TRBD1|.|TRBV6-6|TRBJ1-2
CASNPGTGGEYGYTF
TGTGCCAGCAACCCCGGGACAGGGGGCGAGTATGGCTACACCTTC
>TRBD2|.|TRBV19|TRBJ2-2
CASSSSGWELFF
TGTGCCAGTAGTTCTAGCGGTTGGGAGCTGTTTTTT
>TRBD2|.|TRBV11-2|TRBJ2-1
CASSSPLGLVIPEQFF
TGTGCCAGCAGCTCCCCTTTGGGACTAGTCATCCCTGAGCAGTTCTTC
>.|.|TRBV4-2|TRBJ1-1
CASSQLTGNTEAFF
TGTGCCAGCAGCCAGTTGACAGGGAACACTGAAGCTTTCTTT
>.|.|TRBV9|TRBJ2-2
CASSPRDKITGELFF
TGTGCCAGCAGCCCGCGGGATAAAATCACCGGGGAGCTGTTTTTT
>.|.|TRBV30|TRBJ1-5
CAWSVRGQPQHF
TGTGCCTGGAGTGTACGGGGTCAGCCCCAGCATTTT
>.|.|TRBV14|TRBJ2-1
CASSPGLYNEQFF
TGTGCCAGCAGCCCGGGACTTTACAATGAGCAGTTCTTC
>TRBD2|.|TRBV9|TRBJ2-5
CASSPLWRGGETQYF
TGTGCCAGCAGCCCGCTCTGGCGGGGGGGAGAGACCCAGTACTTC
>TRBD1|.|TRBV2|TRBJ1-5
CASSQDRFEPQHF
TGTGCCAGCAGCCAGGACAGGTTTGAGCCCCAGCATTTT
>TRBD2|.|TRBV5-4|TRBJ2-3
CASSPRTSGGTDTQYF
TGTGCCAGCAGCCCTAGGACTAGCGGGGGTACAGATACGCAGTATTTT
>TRBD2|.|TRBV2|TRBJ2-5
CASSVFSGGGETQYF
TGTGCCAGCAGTGTCTTTAGCGGGGGAGGGGAGACCCAGTACTTC
>.|few|TRBV12-1|TRBJ1-5
CASSYHSGTGSGQPQHF
TGTGCCAGCAGCTATCATTCCGGGACAGGATCTGGACAGCCCCAGCATTTT
>.|few|TRBV6-2/TRBV6-3|TRBJ1-2
CASSYEEGFRYTF
TGTGCCAGCAGTTACGAGGAGGGCTTTCGCTACACCTTC
>.|.|TRBV3-1/TRBV3-2|TRBJ1-2
CASSTRREIYGYTF
TGTGCCAGCAGTACCAGACGGGAGATATATGGCTACACCTTC
>TRBD1|.|TRBV5-8|TRBJ1-4
CASSLDRGRSKLFF
TGTGCCAGCAGCTTGGACAGGGGGCGGTCAAAACTGTTTTTT
>TRBD2|.|TRBV9|TRBJ2-7
CASSVDPSGGTYEQYF
TGTGCCAGCAGCGTAGACCCCAGCGGGGGAACCTACGAGCAGTACTTC
>.|once|TRBV19|TRBJ1-2
CASSIKGTWDGYTF
TGTGCCAGTAGTATCAAGGGGACTTGGGATGGCTACACCTTC
>.|.|TRBV6-5|TRBJ1-5
CASTPLGGQPQHF
TGTGCCAGCACCCCTTTGGGGGGGCAGCCCCAGCATTTT
>.|.|TRBV7-6|TRBJ1-5
CASSLEGDMQPQHF
TGTGCCAGCAGCTTAGAAGGGGATATGCAGCCCCAGCATTTT
>.|once|TRBV7-9|TRBJ1-1
CASSSIYTEAFF
TGTGCCAGCAGCTCAATCTATACTGAAGCTTTCTTT
>TRBD1|.|TRBV11-2|TRBJ1-3
CASSTDRSSGNTIYF
TGTGCCAGCAGCACGGACAGGAGCTCTGGAAACACCATATATTTT
>.|.|TRBV5-1|TRBJ1-1
CASSLGQGRTEAFF
TGCGCCAGCAGCTTGGGCCAGGGAAGAACTGAAGCTTTCTTT
>TRBD1|.|TRBV28|TRBJ1-2
CASSPGQYTYGYTF
TGTGCCAGCAGTCCGGGACAGTATACCTATGGCTACACCTTC
>TRBD2|.|TRBV4-2|TRBJ2-1
CASSRLAGGLDEQFF
TGTGCCAGCAGCCGACTAGCGGGGGGGCTTGATGAGCAGTTCTTC